These T cell receptor beta chains were read from a single sample in a study of T cells in Graves' hyperthyroidism and ophthalmopathy. TCRdb itself ran the multiplex PCR reads through MiXCR, one entry per CDR3 protein. Of fewer than 500,000 distinct CDR3 sequences listed, approximately 15% were seen once; the top ten hold less than 15%. The sample comprised blood. The receptors originated from a man aged 18 to 35 with Graves' ophthalmopathy. Both conserved end residues are part of each CDR3. The order of the fields is J gene, clone size, V gene, D gene, CDR3 DNA, CDR3 protein. D genes are given only for firm matches. Some rows mark clone size as missing; the rest say once, few, many or name a class of expanded clone.

J gene: TRBJ1-2; clone size: NA; V gene: TRBV11-3; D gene: TRBD1; CDR3 DNA: TGTGCCAGCAGCGCCACTCCGCTGGGGACAGGGCGCTATGGCTACACCTTC; CDR3 protein: CASSATPLGTGRYGYTF
J gene: TRBJ2-1; clone size: many; V gene: TRBV24-1; D gene: NA; CDR3 DNA: TGTGCCACACGGGTCCCGGACCTTAATGAGCAGTTCTTC; CDR3 protein: CATRVPDLNEQFF
J gene: TRBJ2-2; clone size: NA; V gene: TRBV18; D gene: NA; CDR3 DNA: TGTGCCAGCTCCCAAACAGGTCCGAACACCGGGGAGCTGTTTTTT; CDR3 protein: CASSQTGPNTGELFF
J gene: TRBJ1-2; clone size: many; V gene: TRBV6-1; D gene: TRBD1; CDR3 DNA: TGTGCCAGCAGTGAAATGGCTACAGGGGGCTATGGCTACACCTTC; CDR3 protein: CASSEMATGGYGYTF
J gene: TRBJ2-5; clone size: NA; V gene: TRBV19; D gene: TRBD2; CDR3 DNA: TGTGCCAGTAGTATGGGGACTAGCGGCCGCGTGACCCAGTACTTC; CDR3 protein: CASSMGTSGRVTQYF
J gene: TRBJ2-2; clone size: many; V gene: TRBV9; D gene: NA; CDR3 DNA: TGTGCCAGCAGGCCCATTGAGGACGGGGAGCTGTTTTTT; CDR3 protein: CASRPIEDGELFF
J gene: TRBJ2-2; clone size: NA; V gene: TRBV12-3/TRBV12-4; D gene: TRBD2; CDR3 DNA: TGTGCCAGCAGTCGCCCCGGGGGGGCTAGCGGGAGCTATGGCGGGGAGCTGTTTTTT; CDR3 protein: CASSRPGGASGSYGGELFF
J gene: TRBJ2-2; clone size: few; V gene: TRBV19; D gene: NA; CDR3 DNA: TGTGCCAGTTCCGGTACCCCTGCCGGGGAGCTGTTTTTT; CDR3 protein: CASSGTPAGELFF
J gene: TRBJ2-5; clone size: many; V gene: TRBV11-2; D gene: TRBD1; CDR3 DNA: TGTGCCAGCAGCTCCCCAGGGGGTGACACGTACCAAGAGACCCAGTACTTC; CDR3 protein: CASSSPGGDTYQETQYF
J gene: TRBJ2-1; clone size: many; V gene: TRBV6-5; D gene: TRBD1; CDR3 DNA: TGTGCCAGCAGTTACTCAGGACAGGGTAACCACAATGAGCAGTTCTTC; CDR3 protein: CASSYSGQGNHNEQFF
J gene: TRBJ2-7; clone size: few; V gene: TRBV19; D gene: NA; CDR3 DNA: TGTGCCAGTAGTATAGGAGAGGGGGCCTACGAGCAGTACTTC; CDR3 protein: CASSIGEGAYEQYF
J gene: TRBJ2-7; clone size: few; V gene: TRBV10-1; D gene: NA; CDR3 DNA: TGCGCCAGCAGTGATACTAGGGGGGCTTACGAGCAGTACTTC; CDR3 protein: CASSDTRGAYEQYF
J gene: TRBJ1-5; clone size: few; V gene: TRBV12-3/TRBV12-4; D gene: NA; CDR3 DNA: TGTGCCAGCAGGACCGGACGGGGAGGCAATCAGCCCCAGCATTTT; CDR3 protein: CASRTGRGGNQPQHF
J gene: TRBJ1-6; clone size: once; V gene: TRBV7-9; D gene: TRBD1; CDR3 DNA: TGTGCCAGCAGACGCGGACAGGGGATAAATTCACCCCTCCACTTT; CDR3 protein: CASRRGQGINSPLHF
J gene: TRBJ2-1; clone size: many; V gene: TRBV30; D gene: NA; CDR3 DNA: TGTGCCTGGAGTGTACAGAGCGGCAATGAGCAGTTCTTC; CDR3 protein: CAWSVQSGNEQFF
J gene: TRBJ1-5; clone size: few; V gene: TRBV6-2/TRBV6-3; D gene: NA; CDR3 DNA: TGTGCCAGCTCCCGGGAAAAGGGGAATCAGCCCCAGCATTTT; CDR3 protein: CASSREKGNQPQHF
J gene: TRBJ1-1; clone size: many; V gene: TRBV20-1; D gene: NA; CDR3 DNA: TGCAGTGCCCGATTCTCCCAGGGACGGAGCACTGAAGCTTTCTTT; CDR3 protein: CSARFSQGRSTEAFF
J gene: TRBJ2-5; clone size: NA; V gene: TRBV5-1; D gene: TRBD2; CDR3 DNA: TGCGCCAGCAGCCCCTCTAGCGGGTTTTCAGGAGAGACCCAGTACTTC; CDR3 protein: CASSPSSGFSGETQYF
J gene: TRBJ2-3; clone size: many; V gene: TRBV5-1; D gene: TRBD2; CDR3 DNA: TGCGCCAGCAGCTTGGTGGCTAGCGGTACTAGCACAGATACGCAGTATTTT; CDR3 protein: CASSLVASGTSTDTQYF
J gene: TRBJ2-7; clone size: NA; V gene: TRBV4-2; D gene: NA; CDR3 DNA: TGTGCCAGCAGCCAAGAGCCTCGGGTCTCCTACGAGCAGTACTTC; CDR3 protein: CASSQEPRVSYEQYF
J gene: TRBJ1-3; clone size: NA; V gene: TRBV7-8; D gene: TRBD1; CDR3 DNA: TGTGCCAGCAGCCCACGACAGGGAGGGTCTGGAAACACCATATATTTT; CDR3 protein: CASSPRQGGSGNTIYF
J gene: TRBJ2-5; clone size: many; V gene: TRBV2; D gene: TRBD2; CDR3 DNA: TGTGCCAGCAGGGAGCGGGGAGTCCTCGTGGCCCAGTACTTC; CDR3 protein: CASRERGVLVAQYF
J gene: TRBJ2-7; clone size: many; V gene: TRBV6-6; D gene: NA; CDR3 DNA: TGTGCCAGCAGCTACTGGAGGACCGCGTCCTACGAGCAGTACTTC; CDR3 protein: CASSYWRTASYEQYF
J gene: TRBJ2-4; clone size: many; V gene: TRBV5-1; D gene: TRBD1; CDR3 DNA: TGCGCCAGCAGCCCTCGGACAGGCTCAAAAAACATTCAGTACTTC; CDR3 protein: CASSPRTGSKNIQYF
J gene: TRBJ2-7; clone size: many; V gene: TRBV27; D gene: TRBD2; CDR3 DNA: TGTGCCAGCAGTCAGGGACTAGCGGGAGACTCCTACGAGCAGTACTTC; CDR3 protein: CASSQGLAGDSYEQYF
J gene: TRBJ2-5; clone size: many; V gene: TRBV11-2; D gene: TRBD2; CDR3 DNA: TGTGCCAGCAGCGAAGGGACTAGCGGGGTAGTGGAGACCCAGTACTTC; CDR3 protein: CASSEGTSGVVETQYF
J gene: TRBJ1-1; clone size: NA; V gene: TRBV6-1; D gene: NA; CDR3 DNA: TGTGCCAGCAGATCGGGGTCCGCGGCTTTCTTT; CDR3 protein: CASRSGSAAFF
J gene: TRBJ2-1; clone size: many; V gene: TRBV4-2; D gene: TRBD2; CDR3 DNA: TGTGCCAGCAGCCAAGCCGGGACTAGCGGGATAGGTGAGCAGTTCTTC; CDR3 protein: CASSQAGTSGIGEQFF
J gene: TRBJ2-1; clone size: once; V gene: TRBV6-2/TRBV6-3; D gene: TRBD2; CDR3 DNA: TGTGCCAGCTGGGGACTAGCGGGAGTCAATGAGCAGTTCTTC; CDR3 protein: CASWGLAGVNEQFF
J gene: TRBJ2-7; clone size: many; V gene: TRBV20-1; D gene: TRBD1; CDR3 DNA: TGCAGTGTCGGGACAGAGCTATACGAGCAGTACTTC; CDR3 protein: CSVGTELYEQYF
J gene: TRBJ2-3; clone size: NA; V gene: TRBV12-3/TRBV12-4; D gene: NA; CDR3 DNA: TGTGCCAGCAGTTTAAACTCGATACTCACAGATACGCAGTATTTT; CDR3 protein: CASSLNSILTDTQYF
J gene: TRBJ1-1; clone size: NA; V gene: TRBV6-1; D gene: NA; CDR3 DNA: TGTGCCAGCAGTTACGGCCGCAACACTGAAACTTTCTTT; CDR3 protein: CASSYGRNTETFF
J gene: TRBJ2-7; clone size: many; V gene: TRBV25-1; D gene: TRBD2; CDR3 DNA: TGTGCCAGCAGTGAATCTGCGGGGCGGGAGGCCAGCTACGAGCAGTACTTC; CDR3 protein: CASSESAGREASYEQYF
J gene: TRBJ2-5; clone size: NA; V gene: TRBV20-1; D gene: TRBD2; CDR3 DNA: TGCAGTGCTAGACGCCTAGCGGGGGGTCAAGAGACCCAGTACTTC; CDR3 protein: CSARRLAGGQETQYF
J gene: TRBJ2-1; clone size: few; V gene: TRBV7-3; D gene: NA; CDR3 DNA: TGTGCCAGCAGCTTAACCCCGGGAGTCGGGCCCAATGAGCAGTTCTTC; CDR3 protein: CASSLTPGVGPNEQFF
J gene: TRBJ2-5; clone size: few; V gene: TRBV5-1; D gene: NA; CDR3 DNA: TGCGCCAGCAGCTTGACGGGGGCAGGAGCAGAGACCCAGTACTTC; CDR3 protein: CASSLTGAGAETQYF
J gene: TRBJ2-1; clone size: NA; V gene: TRBV27; D gene: TRBD2; CDR3 DNA: TGTGCCAGTACCGGGACTAGCGGGAGTAATGAGCAGTTCTTC; CDR3 protein: CASTGTSGSNEQFF
J gene: TRBJ2-1; clone size: few; V gene: TRBV10-3; D gene: TRBD2; CDR3 DNA: TGTGCCATCAGTGAGTCGACTAGCGGGATAGGGAGTGAGCAGTTCTTC; CDR3 protein: CAISESTSGIGSEQFF
J gene: TRBJ2-2; clone size: many; V gene: TRBV27; D gene: NA; CDR3 DNA: TGTGCCAGCAGTTCCCTATTGTCCTCGAACACCGGGGAGCTGTTTTTT; CDR3 protein: CASSSLLSSNTGELFF
J gene: TRBJ2-1; clone size: NA; V gene: TRBV20-1; D gene: NA; CDR3 DNA: TGCAGTGCTAGAGATAAGTGGGCGGGACTGTTCAATGAGCAGTTCTTC; CDR3 protein: CSARDKWAGLFNEQFF
J gene: TRBJ2-3; clone size: many; V gene: TRBV2; D gene: NA; CDR3 DNA: TGTGCCAGCAACCGGGACTGGACAGATACGCAGTATTTT; CDR3 protein: CASNRDWTDTQYF
J gene: TRBJ2-5; clone size: many; V gene: TRBV7-2; D gene: NA; CDR3 DNA: TGTGCCAGCAGCTTAGATCCTAGCTTATACCAAGAGACCCAGTACTTC; CDR3 protein: CASSLDPSLYQETQYF
J gene: TRBJ2-3; clone size: many; V gene: TRBV7-2; D gene: NA; CDR3 DNA: TGTGCCAGCAGCTTTGCTCAGGGGATAGATACGCAGTATTTT; CDR3 protein: CASSFAQGIDTQYF
J gene: TRBJ2-6; clone size: few; V gene: TRBV6-4; D gene: NA; CDR3 DNA: TGTGCCAGCAGTGACTCAGGCTCTGGGGCCAACGTCCTGACTTTC; CDR3 protein: CASSDSGSGANVLTF
J gene: TRBJ2-2; clone size: many; V gene: TRBV2; D gene: TRBD2; CDR3 DNA: TGTGCCAGCAGGGGGGGACTAGCCGCCGGGGAGCTGTTTTTT; CDR3 protein: CASRGGLAAGELFF
J gene: TRBJ2-7; clone size: many; V gene: TRBV6-6; D gene: NA; CDR3 DNA: TGTGCCAGCAGTTACGGTAACTCCTACGAGCAGTACTTC; CDR3 protein: CASSYGNSYEQYF
J gene: TRBJ2-7; clone size: NA; V gene: TRBV20-1; D gene: NA; CDR3 DNA: TGCAGTGCTAGAGATCAGGCAGGGGAGCGCTACGAGCAGTACTTC; CDR3 protein: CSARDQAGERYEQYF